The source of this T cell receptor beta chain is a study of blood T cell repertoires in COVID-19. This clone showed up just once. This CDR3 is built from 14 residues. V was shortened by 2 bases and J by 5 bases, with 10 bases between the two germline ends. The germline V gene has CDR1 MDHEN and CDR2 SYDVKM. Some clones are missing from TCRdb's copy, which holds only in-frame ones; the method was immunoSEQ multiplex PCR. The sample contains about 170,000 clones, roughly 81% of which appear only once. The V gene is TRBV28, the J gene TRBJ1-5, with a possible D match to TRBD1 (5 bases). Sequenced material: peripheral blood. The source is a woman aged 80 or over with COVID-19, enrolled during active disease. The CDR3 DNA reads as TGTGCCAGCAGTTTAACCCAGGGTGATCAGCCCCAGCATTTT. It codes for CASSLTQGDQPQHF.